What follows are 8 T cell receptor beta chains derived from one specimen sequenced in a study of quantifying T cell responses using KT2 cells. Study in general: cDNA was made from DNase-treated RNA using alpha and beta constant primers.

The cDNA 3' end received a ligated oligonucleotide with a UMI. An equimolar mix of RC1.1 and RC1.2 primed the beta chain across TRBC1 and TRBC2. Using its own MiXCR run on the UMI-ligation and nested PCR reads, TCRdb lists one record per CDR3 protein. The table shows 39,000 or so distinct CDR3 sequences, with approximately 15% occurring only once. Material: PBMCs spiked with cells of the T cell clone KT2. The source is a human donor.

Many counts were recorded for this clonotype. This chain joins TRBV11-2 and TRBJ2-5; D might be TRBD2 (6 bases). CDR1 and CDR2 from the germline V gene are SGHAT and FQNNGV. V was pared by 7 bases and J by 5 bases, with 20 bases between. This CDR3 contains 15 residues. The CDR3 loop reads CASTLRRGSGETQYF. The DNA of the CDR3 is TGTGCCAGCACCCTCCGTCGGGGTAGCGGCGAGACCCAGTACTTC.

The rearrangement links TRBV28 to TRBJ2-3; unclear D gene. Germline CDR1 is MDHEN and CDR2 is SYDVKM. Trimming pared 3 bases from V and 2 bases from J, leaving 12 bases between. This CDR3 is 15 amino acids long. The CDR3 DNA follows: TGTGCCAGCAGTTTCCCGGGTCTAAACACAGATACGCAGTATTTT. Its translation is CASSFPGLNTDTQYF.

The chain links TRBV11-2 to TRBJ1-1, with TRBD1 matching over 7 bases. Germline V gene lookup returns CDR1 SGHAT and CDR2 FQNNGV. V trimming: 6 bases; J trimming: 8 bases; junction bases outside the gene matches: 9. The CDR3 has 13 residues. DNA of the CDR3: TGTGCCAGCAGTTTGGCAGGGGGGCGGGAAGCTTTCTTT. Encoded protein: CASSLAGGREAFF. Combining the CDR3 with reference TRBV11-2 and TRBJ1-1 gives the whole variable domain EAGVAQSPRYKIIEKRQSVAFWCNPISGHATLYWYQQILGQGPKLLIQFQNNGVVDDSQLPKDRFSAERLKGVDSTLKIQPAKLEDSAVYLCASSLAGGREAFFGQGTRLTVV.

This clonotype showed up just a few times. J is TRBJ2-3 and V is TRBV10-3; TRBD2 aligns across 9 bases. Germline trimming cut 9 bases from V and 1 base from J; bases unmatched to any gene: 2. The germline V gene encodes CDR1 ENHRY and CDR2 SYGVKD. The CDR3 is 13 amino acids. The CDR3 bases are TGTGCCATTGCGGGGGGGGGCACAGATACGCAGTATTTT. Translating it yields CAIAGGGTDTQYF.

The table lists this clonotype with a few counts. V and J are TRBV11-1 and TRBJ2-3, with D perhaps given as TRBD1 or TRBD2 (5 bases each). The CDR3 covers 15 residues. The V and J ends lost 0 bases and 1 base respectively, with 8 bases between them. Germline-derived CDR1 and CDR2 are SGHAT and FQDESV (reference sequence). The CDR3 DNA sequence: TGTGCCAGCAGCTTAGCGGTGGGGGGCACAGATACGCAGTATTTT. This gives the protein CASSLAVGGTDTQYF.

The CDR3 loop is CATSREAGGPIDTQYF. Here the CDR3 DNA reads TGTGCCACCAGCAGAGAAGCGGGGGGGCCGATAGATACGCAGTATTTT. This rearrangement joins TRBV15 to TRBJ2-3; 10 bases fit TRBD2. The V gene end was trimmed by 0 bases and the J gene end by 5 bases; junction bases not matched to a gene: 5. Germline CDR1 is LNHNV and CDR2 is YYDKDF (reference sequence). The length of the CDR3 is 16 residues.

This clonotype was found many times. The CDR3 loop is CASSLSLVMRTDTQYF. CDR3 nucleotides: TGTGCCAGCAGTTTAAGTTTGGTTATGCGCACAGATACGCAGTATTTT. This chain links TRBV12-3 or TRBV12-4 with TRBJ2-3; D is ambiguous. Between the trimmed V and J ends, which lost 2 bases and 1 base, there was a span of 13 bases. The CDR3 has 16 amino acids.

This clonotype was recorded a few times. The CDR3 DNA follows: TGTGCCAGCAGCCAAGGGGGGACTCGGAACTACAATGAGCAGTTCTTC. It codes for CASSQGGTRNYNEQFF. The V gene is TRBV3-1, the J gene TRBJ2-1, with a tentative D call TRBD2 (6 bases). Germline V gives CDR1 LGHDT, CDR2 YNNKEL (reference sequence). The CDR3 spans 16 residues. Between the trimmed V and J ends, which lost 1 base and 3 bases, there was a span of 13 bases.